What follows is one T cell receptor beta chain and its context. Its antigen is not known. This sample is part of a study of shared clonotypes between healthy human individuals. For the study at large: CD4 naive and CD4 memory each took three plates per donor, while CD8 naive took two and CD8 memory one.

Study observations and caveats: Few donors limited the genetic and exposure-history diversity represented. Among non-shared clonotypes, generation probabilities were lower than among those shared by all four donors.

Using immunoSEQ multiplex PCR, the repertoire was profiled, and TCRdb retains in-frame clones only, with some absent. This repertoire shows about 590,000 clones, around 95% found once; its top ten account for about 0.11%. Terminally differentiated effector memory CD45RA+ cells were excluded by CCR7 positive selection of CD45RO-negative cells. The sequencing input was naive CD8+ T cells sorted from blood. The clonotype comes from a woman between 25 and 40 years old in good health.

CDR3 nucleotides: TGTGCCAGCAGCCTAAACCCCCGCGGGGGCTACACCTTC. Encoded protein: CASSLNPRGGYTF. This chain links TRBV5-4 with TRBJ1-2; D uncertain. The CDR3 has 13 residues. Trimming took 4 bases from V and 8 from J, leaving 15 bases between them. CDR1 and CDR2 (germline): SGHNT, YYREEE (reference sequence).